A single T cell receptor beta chain is shown here with its context. The target antigen is unknown. This record comes from a study of response to subunit inactivated influenza vaccine. TCRdb re-derived calls from the RT-PCR reads in MiXCR, one entry per CDR3 protein. The data hold roughly 700,000 distinct CDR3 sequences, with around 13% observed a single time. General study points: The authors suggested that few new T cells are recruited per seasonal influenza vaccination.

V was trimmed by 7 bases and J by 10 bases, leaving 17 bases between them. Germline CDR1 MNHEY, CDR2 SVGEGT. The CDR3 has 13 amino acids. The sequence came from a man between 45 and 60 years old who received an inactivated influenza vaccine. The V gene is TRBV6-2 or TRBV6-3, the J gene TRBJ2-1; D may correspond to TRBD1 or TRBD2 (5 bases each). The specimen comprised PBMCs from blood, sampled 14 days before vaccination. CDR3 DNA: TGTGCCAGCACCTACGGTGGGGGATGGGAGCAGTTCTTC. Protein product: CASTYGGGWEQFF.